This T cell receptor (beta chain) is drawn from a study of tumor-infiltrating lymphocytes in localized non-small cell lung cancer. Looking at the study overall: Tumor tissue and non-adjacent uninvolved lung came from each patient.

Remarks on this clone: Its antigen is currently unknown.

Profiled with immunoSEQ multiplex PCR; TCRdb holds only in-frame clones, not every one. This table holds roughly 14,000 clones, 65% to 75% found once. Findings of the study overall: Only some patients had TCR sequencing, depending on available tissue.

V lost 2 bases to trimming and J lost 5 bases, with 12 bases between them. Germline values: CDR1 MNHNY, CDR2 SVGAGI (reference sequence). This CDR3 has 14 residues. This TCR came from a human donor with non-small cell lung cancer. The chain employs TRBV6-6 and TRBJ1-1; D possibly corresponds to TRBD1 (6 bases). Sequenced material: lung tumor tissue. The DNA for the CDR3 is TGTGCCAGCAGTTACCCATTGGGGGCGACTGAAGCTTTCTTT. It translates to CASSYPLGATEAFF.